The 12 T cell receptor beta chains presented below share a single source sample, sequenced in a study of regulatory T cells in long-lasting Graves disease. Noted time point: newly diagnosed GD, antithyroid drugs for less than 3 months. PBMCs were the source of the RNA used for TCR sequencing. The TCR beta library used iRepertoire HTBI primers with Arm-PCR amplification of CDR3. TCRdb re-called the multiplex PCR reads through MiXCR, storing one row per CDR3 protein. The sample yields some 240,000 distinct CDR3 sequences, around a fifth seen once. The same specimen was also included in a second study, on T cells in Graves' hyperthyroidism and ophthalmopathy.

The sequencing here drew on peripheral blood mononuclear cells (PBMCs), taken at new diagnosis, from a patient treated with antithyroid drugs. These receptors came from a woman aged 25 to 45 with Graves disease.

This clonotype was counted only a few times. The rearrangement links TRBV11-2 to TRBJ2-1; D not certain. CDR1 SGHAT and CDR2 FQNNGV come from the germline V gene. The CDR3 spans 13 residues. V lost 0 bases, J lost 8 bases, and 8 bases lay in between. The CDR3: CASSLDPSYEQFF. The CDR3 DNA sequence: TGTGCCAGCAGCTTAGATCCCAGTTATGAGCAGTTCTTC.

For this clonotype: A read error may produce the germline difference seen at one junction end. The chain has TRBV11-2 and TRBJ2-4; 11 nucleotides agree with TRBD2. This CDR3 spans 13 amino acids. The V gene's germline CDR1 is SGHAT and CDR2 FQNNGV. CDR3 bases: TGTGCCAGCAGGGGGACTAGCGGAGATACGCCGTACTTT. Encoded protein: CASRGTSGDTPYF.

This clonotype was detected many times. The chain uses TRBV28 and TRBJ1-5, with a weak D call TRBD1 (5 bases). The germline V and J ends were trimmed by 3 bases and 6 bases, with 15 bases remaining between them. CDR1 and CDR2 (germline): MDHEN, SYDVKM. This CDR3 is 15 amino acids long. In DNA form, the CDR3 reads TGTGCCAGCAGTTTCTCCGGGCGGGGGGGTCAGCCCCAGCATTTT. Translated, it gives CASSFSGRGGQPQHF. The variable domain in full, with the rest retrieved from reference TRBV28 and TRBJ1-5, is DVKVTQSSRYLVKRTGEKVFLECVQDMDHENMFWYRQDPGLGLRLIYFSYDVKMKEKGDIPEGYSVSREKKERFSLILESASTNQTSMYLCASSFSGRGGQPQHFGDGTRLSIL.

On this clonotype: A much larger clone lies one base from this, so it may be a read error. This chain connects TRBV7-2 to TRBJ2-1, with D maybe TRBD1 (5 bases). Germline V gene data show CDR1 as SGHTA and CDR2 as FQGNSA. This CDR3 region has 13 residues. In DNA form, the CDR3 reads TGTGCCAGCAGCCCACAGGCATACAAAGAGCAGTTCTTC. Its protein product is CASSPQAYKEQFF.

This clonotype was observed at least ten times. V gene TRBV27 combines with J gene TRBJ2-1; D remains ambiguous. The CDR3 loop spans 14 amino acids. The V end lost 6 bases, the J end lost 3 bases, and 12 bases lay between the germline ends. Germline V lookup: CDR1 MNHEY, CDR2 SMNVEV (reference sequence). CDR3 sequence reads: CASRSGLVYNEQFF. CDR3 bases: TGTGCCAGCAGGTCCGGGTTAGTCTACAATGAGCAGTTCTTC.

This clonotype was picked up a small number of times. The chain has TRBV7-9 and TRBJ2-1; D perhaps matches TRBD2 (6 bases). Germline CDR1 is SEHNR and CDR2 is FQNEAQ (reference sequence). The CDR3 is made up of 15 amino acids. V was clipped by 5 bases and J by 4 bases, with 15 bases between them. CDR3 nucleotides: TGTGCCAGCAGCCATCCCGCTAGCGCTTACAATGAGCAGTTCTTC. This gives the protein CASSHPASAYNEQFF.

This clonotype was observed a few times. This may be a read error, as it is one base from a much larger clone. V usage is TRBV30 and J usage is TRBJ1-1; D not resolved. CDR3 length: 12 amino acids. CDR1 and CDR2 from the germline V gene are GTSNPN and SVGIG (reference sequence). This CDR3 is CAWRDGYTETFF. In DNA form, the CDR3 reads TGTGCCTGGAGGGACGGGTACACTGAAACTTTCTTT.

Many counts were recorded for this clonotype. The chain couples TRBV27 to TRBJ1-2; D is perhaps TRBD1 (5 bases). Germline V gene sequence: CDR1 MNHEY, CDR2 SMNVEV (reference sequence). V shed 5 bases and J shed 4 bases, with 20 bases lying between them. The CDR3 is 16 residues long. The DNA of the CDR3 is TGTGCCAGCAGTGCCACGACAGACTTCGTTTTCTATGGCTACACCTTC. This encodes CASSATTDFVFYGYTF.

The rearrangement uses TRBV11-2 and TRBJ1-1; a weak D match, TRBD1 (5 bases). Germline lookup yields CDR1 SGHAT and CDR2 FQNNGV. The CDR3 is made up of 13 amino acids. V lost 6 bases to trimming and J lost 3 bases, with 11 bases between them. CDR3 bases: TGTGCCAGCAGGGACACGGCAGACACTGAAGCTTTCTTT. Translating it yields CASRDTADTEAFF.

This clonotype came up many times. This chain joins TRBV28 and TRBJ1-4, with 9 positions matching TRBD1. The CDR3 covers 15 residues. Trimming removed 6 bases from V and 8 bases from J; junction bases left unmatched: 10. Germline CDR1 MDHEN, CDR2 SYDVKM. The CDR3 bases are TGTGCCAGCAGCCTACCGGGACAGGGAAACGAAAAACTGTTTTTT. Its translation is CASSLPGQGNEKLFF.

This clonotype was seen ten or more times. The V gene is TRBV2, the J gene TRBJ1-3; possibly TRBD1 for D (5 bases). V was clipped by 0 bases and J by 0 bases, with 9 bases between them. Germline assignment: CDR1 SNHLY and CDR2 FYNNEI. This CDR3 has 16 residues. In DNA, the CDR3 is TGTGCCAGCAGTGAAGCAGGGGCCGTCTCTGGAAACACCATATATTTT. Translation gives CASSEAGAVSGNTIYF.

In regard to this clonotype: This is likely an artifact of a read error, given a far larger clone one base away. The rearrangement uses TRBV18 and TRBJ2-1; TRBD1 is a possible D gene (6 bases). The DNA end is more similar to TRBJ2-5, so the J call may be wrong. The CDR3 spans 13 residues. The germline V gene encodes CDR1 KGHSH and CDR2 LQKENI. The CDR3: CASPQGVSETQYF. In nucleotides, the CDR3 is TGTGCCAGCCCACAGGGAGTTTCAGAGACCCAGTACTTC.